These 26 T cell receptor beta chains came from one sample sequenced in a study of blood T cells in healthy people across ages. Sample-barcoded 5' priming and a J-beta primer mix drove a second PCR of roughly 7 to 11 cycles. TCRdb re-analysed the 5' RACE reads in MiXCR, keeping a single row per CDR3 protein. This sample carries fewer than 1,000,000 distinct CDR3 sequences, about half of them seen once, and the ten largest clones take roughly 18%. Sequencing input: blood. Every receptor here comes from a man at least 80 years old in good health.

Concerning this clonotype itself: Possible read error: a much larger clone is one base away. This sequence joins TRBV12-3 or TRBV12-4 and TRBJ2-3, with 8 bases that match TRBD2. There are 16 residues in the CDR3. CDR3 DNA: TGTGCCAGCAGTTTCCTTAGCGGGACAAGCACAGATGCGCAGTATTTT. This translates into CASSFLSGTSTDAQYF.

This clonotype occurred a few times. The chain employs TRBV9 and TRBJ2-6, with TRBD2 as a possible D gene (6 bases). CDR1 SGDLS and CDR2 YYNGEE come from the germline V gene. This CDR3 contains 19 residues. The V end lost 0 bases, the J end lost 0 bases, and 16 bases lay between the germline ends. The CDR3, as DNA: TGTGCCAGCAGCGTAGGAATTGGCCTAGCGACCTCTGGGGCCAACGTCCTGACTTTC. Residues: CASSVGIGLATSGANVLTF.

The chain employs TRBV6-6 and TRBJ2-7; D is unresolved. The V gene's germline CDR1 is MNHNY and CDR2 SVGAGI (reference sequence). The CDR3 extends over 16 amino acids. V lost 6 bases and J lost 5, with 23 bases in between. The CDR3 bases are TGTGCCAGCAGATCCGGGCTCAGCCAGCTTATCCACGAGCAGTACTTC. Protein sequence: CASRSGLSQLIHEQYF.

The table lists this clonotype with a few counts. CDR3 coding DNA: TGCGCCAGCAGCTCGCACGTTACCGTGAACACTGAAGCTTTCTTT. This translates into CASSSHVTVNTEAFF. V and J are TRBV5-1 and TRBJ1-1; unclear D gene. The CDR3 sequence is 15 residues long. The germline V gene encodes CDR1 SGHRS and CDR2 YFSETQ. The V end lost 3 bases, the J end lost 0 bases, and 12 bases lay between the germline ends.

This clonotype showed up many times. V and J are TRBV7-9 and TRBJ2-5; D is unresolved. Germline-derived CDR1 and CDR2 are SEHNR and FQNEAQ (reference sequence). CDR3 length equals 12 residues. Trimming pared 2 bases from V and 5 bases from J, leaving 6 bases between. In DNA form, the CDR3 reads TGTGCCAGCAGCTTATCGATGGAGACCCAGTACTTC. It codes for CASSLSMETQYF.

The CDR3 sequence is CASSFTGRFDYGYTF. CDR3 DNA: TGTGCCAGCAGCTTCACAGGGAGGTTCGACTATGGCTACACCTTC. This chain uses TRBV7-9 with TRBJ1-2, with TRBD1 as a possible D gene (6 bases). The germline CDR1 and CDR2 sequences are SEHNR and FQNEAQ (reference sequence). This CDR3 has 15 residues. V shed 3 bases and J shed 3 bases, with 14 bases lying between them.

This clonotype has just one count. This chain connects TRBV29-1 to TRBJ2-7; 10 bases agree with TRBD1. Germline CDR1 reads SQVTM; CDR2 reads ANQGSEA. V lost 0 bases, J lost 4 bases, and 3 bases stayed unmatched. The CDR3 has 14 amino acids. The CDR3 region has the DNA TGCAGCGTTGAAGAGACAGGGGGCAAATACGAGCAGTACTTC. It yields the protein CSVEETGGKYEQYF.

This clonotype appeared a few times. The DNA of the CDR3 is TGTGCCAGCAATCGCGACGATAGTAATCAGCCCCAGCATTTT. This encodes CASNRDDSNQPQHF. V gene TRBV9 combines with J gene TRBJ1-5, with D uncertain. Trimming removed 6 bases at V and 4 bases at J, with 14 bases between. This CDR3 is 14 amino acids long. Germline assignment: CDR1 SGDLS and CDR2 YYNGEE.

The genes are TRBV9 and TRBJ2-3; D may be TRBD1 or TRBD2 (6 bases each). V was pared by 6 bases and J by 4 bases, with 12 bases between. CDR3 length equals 13 residues. Per the germline V gene, CDR1 is SGDLS and CDR2 is YYNGEE. The DNA of the CDR3 is TGTGCCAGCAACAGGGACTTATCAGATACGCAGTATTTT. It translates to CASNRDLSDTQYF.

The rearrangement links TRBV5-1 to TRBJ1-3, with D uncertain. Trimming shortened V by 0 bases and J by 4 bases, and 14 bases separated the two germline ends. The CDR3 is made up of 16 amino acids. Germline V lookup: CDR1 SGHRS, CDR2 YFSETQ. CDR3 amino acids: CASSLEPKGFGNTIYF. As DNA, the CDR3 is TGCGCCAGCAGCTTGGAACCTAAGGGCTTCGGAAACACCATATATTTT.

The chain is built from TRBV3-1 and TRBJ1-1, with D perhaps TRBD1 (6 bases). CDR1 and CDR2 from the germline V gene are LGHDT and YNNKEL (reference sequence). Between the trimmed V and J ends, which lost 1 base and 3 bases, there was a span of 9 bases. The CDR3 sequence is 14 residues long. The CDR3 spells CASSQVQGDTEAFF. For the CDR3, the DNA is TGTGCCAGCAGCCAAGTACAGGGAGACACTGAAGCTTTCTTT.

The V and J genes are TRBV10-3 and TRBJ2-5; D perhaps matches TRBD1 (6 bases). The J call may be wrong; the DNA end is better matched by TRBJ2-7. Germline CDR1 reads ENHRY; CDR2 reads SYGVKD. CDR3 length: 15 residues. The CDR3: CAIRGGGDKANEQYF. In DNA, the CDR3 is TGTGCCATCCGAGGGGGTGGGGACAAGGCCAACGAGCAGTACTTC.

The V and J genes are TRBV5-1 and TRBJ1-2; perhaps TRBD1 as D (6 bases). The CDR3 is 14 amino acids. V was shortened by 1 base and J by 4 bases, with 11 bases between the two germline ends. Germline V gene lookup returns CDR1 SGHRS and CDR2 YFSETQ. CDR3 amino acids: CASSLNSGAYGYTF. The CDR3 DNA is TGCGCCAGCAGCTTGAATTCGGGGGCCTATGGCTACACCTTC.

This clonotype was counted ten times or more. V and J are TRBV7-2 and TRBJ2-3; TRBD2 is a possible D gene (6 bases). V lost 3 bases, J lost 0 bases, and 7 bases lay in between. Per the germline V gene, CDR1 is SGHTA and CDR2 is FQGNSA. The CDR3 runs 14 residues. The CDR3 nucleotides are TGTGCCAGCAGCTTGCGGGACAGCACAGATACGCAGTATTTT. Translating it yields CASSLRDSTDTQYF.

J is TRBJ2-3 and V is TRBV7-6; D uncertain. The germline V gene encodes CDR1 SGHVS and CDR2 FNYEAQ. The CDR3 spans 14 residues. The ends were cut back, 0 bases at V and 2 bases at J, with 6 bases in the middle. CDR3 region: CASSLASNTDTQYF. The CDR3, as DNA: TGTGCCAGCAGCTTAGCCTCTAACACAGATACGCAGTATTTT.

This clonotype has just a few counts. This chain uses TRBV29-1 with TRBJ2-7, with 9 bases identical to TRBD1. CDR1 and CDR2 (germline): SQVTM, ANQGSEA. The junction had 7 bases not matched to a gene; V was cut back by 1 base and J by 3 bases. This CDR3 comprises 15 residues. CDR3 sequence: CSVEVGGQGFYEQYF. CDR3 in DNA: TGCAGCGTTGAAGTTGGAGGACAGGGGTTCTACGAGCAGTACTTC.

This clonotype turned up a few times. The V call is TRBV7-9, the J call TRBJ2-7; weak D call: TRBD1 (6 bases). The CDR3 totals 13 residues. Trimming cost V 0 bases and J 6 bases, with 9 bases left between them. From germline, CDR1 is SEHNR and CDR2 FQNEAQ (reference sequence). CDR3 DNA: TGTGCCAGCAGCTTAGCGGGGGCAGGCGAGCAGTACTTC. It specifies CASSLAGAGEQYF.

The chain recombines TRBV11-1 with TRBJ2-4, with 12 bases identical to TRBD1. The DNA end favors TRBJ2-5, so the J call may be wrong. CDR3 size: 16 residues. Germline values: CDR1 SGHAT, CDR2 FQDESV (reference sequence). The CDR3 DNA reads as TGTGCCAGCAGCCGTATCGGGACAGGGGGCGAAGAGACCCAGTACTTC. Translation gives CASSRIGTGGEETQYF.

This clonotype was detected only a few times. V usage is TRBV10-3 and J usage is TRBJ2-1; D unresolved. CDR3 size: 11 residues. From germline, CDR1 is ENHRY and CDR2 SYGVKD. V lost 8 bases and J 8 bases, leaving 10 bases between the germline ends. The CDR3 reads CAILGNDEQFF. The CDR3 coding sequence is TGTGCCATCTTGGGAAATGATGAGCAGTTCTTC.

The chain recombines TRBV7-2 with TRBJ1-6; D possibly corresponds to TRBD1 (5 bases). Trimming shortened V by 2 bases and J by 7 bases, and 12 bases separated the two germline ends. CDR3 size: 15 residues. Per germline, CDR1 SGHTA and CDR2 FQGNSA. CDR3 coding DNA: TGTGCCAGCAGCTTAAACCGGGGGTCAAATTCACCCCTCCACTTT. Protein: CASSLNRGSNSPLHF.

This chain links TRBV28 with TRBJ2-7; D not resolved. Between the trimmed V and J ends, which lost 3 bases and 6 bases, there was a span of 6 bases. CDR1 and CDR2 from the germline V gene are MDHEN and SYDVKM. The CDR3 has 11 residues. CDR3 protein: CASSFFGEQYF. The CDR3, as DNA: TGTGCCAGCAGTTTCTTCGGCGAGCAGTACTTC.

CDR3 nucleotide sequence: TGTGCCAGCACCGGGACAGGGGTCGATCAGCCCCAGCATTTT. It yields the protein CASTGTGVDQPQHF. The rearrangement uses TRBV12-3 or TRBV12-4 and TRBJ1-5; 10 bases align to TRBD1. V lost 7 bases and J lost 5; bases outside the gene matches: 5. The CDR3 runs 14 residues.

V and J are TRBV25-1 and TRBJ2-3; a weak D match, TRBD1 (6 bases). Trimming shortened V by 1 base and J by 1 base, and 15 bases separated the two germline ends. This CDR3 is built from 17 residues. In germline, CDR1 is MGHDK, CDR2 SYGVNS. This chain's CDR3 is CASSELSAAGGTDTQYF. The CDR3 coding sequence is TGTGCCAGCAGTGAATTATCGGCTGCAGGGGGCACAGATACGCAGTATTTT.

The chain is built from TRBV20-1 and TRBJ2-7, with 13 nucleotides matching TRBD2. The CDR3 is made up of 14 amino acids. J lost 2 bases, V lost 5 bases, and 3 bases had no gene match. CDR1 is DFQATT and CDR2 is SNEGSKA in the germline V gene (reference sequence). The CDR3 is CSAGGTSGTYEQYF. In nucleotides, the CDR3 is TGCAGTGCTGGCGGGACTAGCGGGACCTACGAGCAGTACTTC.

The chain joins TRBV9 to TRBJ2-1; TRBD2 might be the D (6 bases). Trimming took 0 bases from V and 5 from J, leaving 9 bases between them. The V gene's germline CDR1 is SGDLS and CDR2 YYNGEE. This CDR3 has 14 amino acids. The DNA for the CDR3 is TGTGCCAGCAGCGTAGGATCGGGGGACAATGAGCAGTTCTTC. Its protein product is CASSVGSGDNEQFF.

This clonotype appeared a few times. The chain recombines TRBV20-1 with TRBJ2-1; 13 bases are a match to TRBD2. This CDR3 is built from 15 residues. V shed 6 bases, J shed 12 bases, and the junction held 14 bases outside the gene matches. The germline gives CDR1 DFQATT, CDR2 SNEGSKA (reference sequence). CDR3 loop: CSAPTGLAGEGGQFF. The CDR3 DNA reads TGCAGTGCCCCAACTGGACTAGCGGGGGAAGGGGGGCAGTTCTTC.